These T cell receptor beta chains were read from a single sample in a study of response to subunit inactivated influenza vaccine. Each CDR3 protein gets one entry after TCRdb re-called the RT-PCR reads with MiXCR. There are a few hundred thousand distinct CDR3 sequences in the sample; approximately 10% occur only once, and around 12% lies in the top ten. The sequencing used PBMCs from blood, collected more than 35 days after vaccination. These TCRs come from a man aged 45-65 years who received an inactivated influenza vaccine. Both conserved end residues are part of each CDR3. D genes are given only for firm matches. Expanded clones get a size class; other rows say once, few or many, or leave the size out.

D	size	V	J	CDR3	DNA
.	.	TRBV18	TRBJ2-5	CASSPVAQETQYF	TGTGCCAGCTCACCGGTAGCCCAAGAGACCCAGTACTTC
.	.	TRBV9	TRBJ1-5	CASRDGWSNQPQHF	TGTGCCAGCAGGGATGGATGGAGCAATCAGCCCCAGCATTTT
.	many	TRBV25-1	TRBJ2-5	CASGTIGGAALGTQYF	TGTGCCAGCGGGACGATTGGGGGAGCAGCGTTGGGGACCCAGTACTTC
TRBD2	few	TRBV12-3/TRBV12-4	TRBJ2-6	CASRGAGVISGANVLTF	TGTGCCAGCAGGGGAGCGGGGGTAATCTCTGGGGCCAACGTCCTGACTTTC
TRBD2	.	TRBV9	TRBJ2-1	CASSPAGRAEQIF	TGTGCCAGCAGCCCAGCCGGGAGGGCTGAGCAGATCTTC
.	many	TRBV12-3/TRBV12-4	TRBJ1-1	CASPDGLNTEAFF	TGTGCCAGTCCGGATGGGTTGAACACTGAAGCTTTCTTT
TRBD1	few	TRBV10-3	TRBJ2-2	CAISGRQGRAGELFF	TGTGCCATCAGTGGGCGACAGGGAAGGGCCGGGGAGCTGTTTTTT
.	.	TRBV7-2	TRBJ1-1	CASSLARGMNTEAFF	TGTGCCAGCAGCTTAGCGAGAGGTATGAACACTGAAGCTTTCTTT
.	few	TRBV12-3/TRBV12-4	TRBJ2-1	CASIAGGWGLDEQFF	TGTGCCAGCATCGCCGGCGGTTGGGGGCTGGATGAGCAGTTCTTC
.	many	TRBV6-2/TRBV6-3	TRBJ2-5	CASSSRDGETQYF	TGTGCCAGCAGTTCCCGGGACGGGGAGACCCAGTACTTC
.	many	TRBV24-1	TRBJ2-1	CATSDPRLGGYNEQFF	TGTGCCACCAGTGACCCCCGATTAGGGGGATACAATGAGCAGTTCTTC
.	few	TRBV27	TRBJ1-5	CASTPTWGGPQHF	TGTGCCAGCACCCCAACATGGGGCGGACCCCAGCATTTT
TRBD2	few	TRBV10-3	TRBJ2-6	CAISLGSGRSGANVLTF	TGTGCCATTTCCCTCGGTAGCGGGAGATCTGGGGCCAACGTCCTGACTTTC
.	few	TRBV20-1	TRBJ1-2	CSAREDRNYGYTF	TGCAGTGCTAGAGAAGACAGAAACTATGGCTACACCTTC
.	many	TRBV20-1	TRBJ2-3	CSARDGGVPTDTQYF	TGCAGTGCTCGGGACGGAGGGGTCCCCACAGATACGCAGTATTTT
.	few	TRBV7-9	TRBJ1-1	CASSLLMGPLEAFF	TGTGCCAGCAGCTTACTGATGGGGCCCCTCGAAGCTTTCTTT
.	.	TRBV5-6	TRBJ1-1	CASSSLLNTEAFF	TGTGCCAGCAGCTCCCTTTTGAACACTGAAGCTTTCTTT
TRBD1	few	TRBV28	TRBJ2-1	CASSSFTGTGDFHEQFF	TGTGCCAGCAGTTCATTTACCGGGACAGGGGACTTTCATGAGCAGTTCTTC
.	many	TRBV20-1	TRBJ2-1	CSARSVPSEYSYNEQFF	TGCAGTGCTAGATCCGTTCCTAGCGAATACTCCTACAATGAGCAGTTCTTC
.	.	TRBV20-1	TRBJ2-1	CSARDRPHSRNEQFF	TGCAGTGCTAGAGATAGACCGCACAGCAGGAATGAGCAGTTCTTC
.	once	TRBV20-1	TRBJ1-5	CSASRGGGTDTQHF	TGCAGTGCTAGTAGGGGCGGGGGCACAGATACGCAGCATTTT
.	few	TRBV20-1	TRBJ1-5	CSARDGGRGQPQHF	TGCAGTGCTAGGGATGGGGGCCGTGGACAGCCCCAGCATTTT
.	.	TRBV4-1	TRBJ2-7	CASRRAGSSSYEQYF	TGCGCCAGCAGGCGGGCGGGGTCGAGCTCCTACGAGCAGTACTTC
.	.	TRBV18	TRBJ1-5	CASSPLRGQPQHF	TGTGCCAGCTCACCACTCCGAGGTCAGCCCCAGCATTTT
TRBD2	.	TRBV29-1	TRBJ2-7	CSVGAGGLAYEQYF	TGCAGCGTTGGAGCGGGGGGGCTTGCCTACGAGCAGTACTTC
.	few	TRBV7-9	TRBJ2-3	CASSFPDSRDTQYF	TGTGCCAGCAGCTTTCCAGACAGCCGAGATACGCAGTATTTT
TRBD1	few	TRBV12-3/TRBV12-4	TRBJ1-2	CASSYHTGDSYGYTF	TGTGCCAGCAGTTACCACACAGGGGATAGCTATGGCTACACCTTC
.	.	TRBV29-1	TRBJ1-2	CSVEGVNGYTF	TGCAGCGTTGAAGGTGTTAATGGCTACACCTTC
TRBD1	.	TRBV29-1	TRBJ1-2	CSVMTGVNYGYTF	TGCAGCGTTATGACAGGGGTGAACTATGGCTACACCTTC
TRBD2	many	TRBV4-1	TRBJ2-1	CASSQTLAGGHNEQFF	TGCGCCAGCAGCCAAACACTAGCGGGGGGGCACAATGAGCAGTTCTTC
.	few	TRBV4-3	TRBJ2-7	CASSNRDTSSYEQYF	TGCGCCAGCAGCAACCGGGACACAAGCTCCTACGAGCAGTACTTC
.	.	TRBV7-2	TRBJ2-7	CASSARRVYEQYF	TGTGCCAGCAGCGCGCGACGGGTTTACGAGCAGTACTTC
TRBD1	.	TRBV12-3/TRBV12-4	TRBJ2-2	CASSRRTGDTGELFF	TGTGCCAGCAGTCGACGGACAGGGGACACCGGGGAGCTGTTTTTT
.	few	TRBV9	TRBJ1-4	CASSVGADRGKLFF	TGTGCCAGCAGCGTAGGGGCCGACCGTGGAAAACTGTTTTTT
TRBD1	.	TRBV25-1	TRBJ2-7	CASSEAKGQGFTYEQYF	TGTGCCAGCAGTGAAGCGAAGGGACAGGGATTTACCTACGAGCAGTACTTC
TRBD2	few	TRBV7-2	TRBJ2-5	CASSLVAGEQETQYF	TGTGCCAGCAGCTTAGTGGCGGGGGAGCAAGAGACCCAGTACTTC
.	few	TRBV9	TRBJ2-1	CASSVGVSGTYNEQFF	TGTGCCAGCAGCGTAGGAGTTAGCGGTACCTACAATGAGCAGTTCTTC
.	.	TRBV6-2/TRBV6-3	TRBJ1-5	CASSYTNTQPQHF	TGTGCCAGCAGTTATACCAATACTCAGCCCCAGCATTTT
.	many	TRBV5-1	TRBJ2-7	CASSFKGSGEQYF	TGCGCCAGCAGCTTTAAGGGATCGGGCGAGCAGTACTTC
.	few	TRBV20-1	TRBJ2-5	CSALRDGGETQYF	TGCAGTGCCCTGCGAGACGGGGGAGAGACCCAGTACTTC
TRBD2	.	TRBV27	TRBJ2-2	CASRPQGRGGGELFF	TGTGCCAGCAGACCCCAAGGTCGGGGGGGAGGGGAGCTGTTTTTT
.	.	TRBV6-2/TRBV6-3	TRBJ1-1	CASSYVGGEVNTEAFF	TGTGCCAGCAGTTACGTCGGGGGGGAAGTGAACACTGAAGCTTTCTTT
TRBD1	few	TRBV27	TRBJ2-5	CASRSDRVETQYF	TGTGCCAGCAGAAGCGACAGGGTTGAGACCCAGTACTTC
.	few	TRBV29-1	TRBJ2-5	CSVEDRVVRGQETQYF	TGCAGCGTTGAAGATAGGGTCGTCAGGGGCCAAGAGACCCAGTACTTC
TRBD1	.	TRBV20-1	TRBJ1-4	CSATGTGGVRVEKLFF	TGCAGTGCTACCGGGACAGGGGGCGTAAGAGTAGAAAAACTGTTTTTT